The text below deals with one T cell receptor (beta chain). Its specificity is not known. This record belongs to a study of beta chain features in type 1 diabetes. Study conclusions and caveats: Any PCR bias toward short templates would affect both groups alike. In the patient group, naive, central memory and Treg TCRB repertoires seemed more alike than in the healthy donor group. For TCRB rearrangement, an influence of HLA type remained unresolved here.

Trimming removed 5 bases from V and 2 bases from J; junction bases left unmatched: 5. Germline loops: CDR1 SGHTA, CDR2 FQGNSA. The CDR3 spans 15 residues. Purity above 95% was achieved in all sorted populations. Sequencing targeted expressed TCRB transcripts, as all isolated RNA had been reverse transcribed. TCRdb keeps only in-frame clones here, not all; method: immunoSEQ multiplex PCR. This table has about 150,000 clones, 7% to 10% appearing once. The sample comprised central memory CD4+ T cells from blood. This chain connects TRBV7-2 to TRBJ2-3; TRBD1 matches 9 bases. The origin of this receptor is a man younger than 30 in good health. CDR3 amino acids: CASSRDRAYTDTQYF. The CDR3 DNA reads TGTGCCAGCAGCCGGGACAGGGCCTACACAGATACGCAGTATTTT. Full variable domain (outside the CDR3, taken from reference TRBV7-2 and TRBJ2-3): GAGVSQSPSNKVTEKGKDVELRCDPISGHTALYWYRQSLGQGLEFLIYFQGNSAPDKSGLPSDRFSAERTGGSVSTLTIQRTQQEDSAVYLCASSRDRAYTDTQYFGPGTRLTVL.